This T cell receptor beta chain was found in a study of cytomegalovirus exposure and HLA in healthy donors listed by TCRdb under 2017. At the level of the whole study: In an earlier analysis of 550 to 750 of the donors, approximately 300 Gb of sequence data and 100 million or so unique TCR beta sequences from 150 million to 200 million T cells were reported. An early release covering more than 500 HLA-typed donors comprised 250 to 350 gigabases of sequencing data and around 86 million unique TCR sequences. The genetic ancestry cluster associated with self-reported Caucasian donors included over 80% of the roughly 380 genotyped donors. The aim of the study was to test whether cataloging public T cell receptors could identify signatures of past pathogen exposure. The T cell repertoires of some 700 subjects were profiled by immunosequencing and related to cytomegalovirus serostatus. A separate validation cohort of 100 to 150 different subjects was used in addition to the roughly 720-subject first cohort. To predict cytomegalovirus infection status, the study brought together high-throughput TCR immunosequencing, statistical association of individual TCRs with disease status, and machine learning. To study patterns of TCR occurrence, a later analysis re-analyzed previously published TCR beta repertoires from around 660 donors and added high-resolution HLA genotyping. The later analysis used no new phenotypic data to find candidate immune exposures, relying instead on TCR beta sequences and their occurrence across donors. In an earlier analysis of 550 to 700 of the donors, high-throughput TCR beta sequencing was used to judge whether each TCR beta V gene segment behaved as functional or pseudogenic. Donor age, sex, ethnicity and CMV serostatus were collected together with the repertoire data. A later genetic analysis took genome-wide SNP genotypes for about three fifths of the 666 donors and used that subset as a discovery cohort. Every repertoire in the discovery cohort had been generated on one and the same sequencing platform. HLA typing covered class I and class II loci at four-digit resolution. The number of typed donors differed by locus: roughly 629-640 for A, B, C, DRB1 and DQB1; 522 for DQA1; 606 for DPA1; and 400 to 480 for DPB1. Roughly 5 DR-DQ haplotypes were handled as single units for association and clustering, since linkage in the cohort was strong. Among some 400 genotyped donors of the cohort, an average of about 240,000 unique TCR beta nucleotide sequences was sequenced per donor, of which approximately 18% were non-productive. The full study reports these points: Most TCR sequences were observed very rarely across donors, whereas some public TCRs were present in many individuals. Cytomegalovirus status was reported to be diagnosed by the classifier with high specificity and sensitivity in both the original and validation cohorts. A further reported finding was that TCR beta sequences accurately predicted the HLA-A and HLA-B alleles for most subjects in the first cohort. At a false discovery rate of 0.05, a later analysis linked 16,951 TCR beta sequences to specific HLA alleles. Broadly in line with IMGT annotations, most TCR beta V segments showed up in productive rearrangements about 90% or about 30% of the time in an earlier analysis of 587 of the donors. In this cohort, only TCR beta chains were sequenced, and detectable features were limited by the absence of alpha or paired-chain data. Because HLA typing was unavailable for some donors at each locus, only the typed subset was used in association tests. In a later analysis, several top co-occurrence clusters were reported to appear linked to parvovirus B19, influenza, CMV and Epstein-Barr virus. In a later analysis, HLA-associated TCR beta chains were found to be more clonally expanded and to have lower generation probabilities than equally common non-associated chains. Because counts were too low, seventeen rarely observed V segments, including chromosome 9 orphons, were left out of the earlier analysis of some 640 of the donors. A later analysis found that TCR association rates varied across HLA loci, with DRB1 alleles showing the most associated TCRs and HLA-C alleles the fewest. In a later genetic analysis, fewer N-insertions in productive TCRs were reported among donors in an Asian-associated ancestry cluster than the approximately 710-donor mean. According to the authors, the approach could potentially be generalized to other disease states and immunological phenotypes. Strong co-occurrence of HLA alleles, especially DR and DQ, made assigning TCR associations to individual alleles difficult. A later analysis found that most CMV-associated TCR beta chains appeared HLA-restricted, with HLA associations seemingly driven largely by CMV exposure. Correlated functional status among segregating V segments might be attributable to linkage disequilibrium, but an unknown experimental factor could not be ruled out. In the study, about 150 TCR beta chains were listed as associated with cytomegalovirus. A few of the identified cytomegalovirus-associated TCR beta chains were confirmed in vitro to be specific for cytomegalovirus antigens. Some IMGT-functional V segments, including TRBV6-2 and TRBV6-3, could not be distinguished by the 87-base-pair reads and were therefore excluded. For the cohort, immune exposure information was limited to CMV serostatus. In a later genetic analysis, a missense DCLRE1C variant was associated with V-gene and J-gene trimming of TCR beta chains, and the association was replicated in an independent cohort. The sequencing pipeline was judged likely to have produced a cluster of highly shared sequence variants as a technical artifact. Sequencing depth was assumed to be roughly uniform across donors in the presence/absence analyses, though that assumption may not hold.

The germline V gene supplies CDR1 SGDLS and CDR2 YYNGEE. Its CDR3 holds 18 amino acids, cysteine through phenylalanine. Only the CDR3 DNA stays, 54 bases, in frame from base 1. After removal of 4 bases from V and 1 base from J, the junction retains 12 bases not matched to a gene. The cohort consisted of 666 healthy bone marrow donors. At the time of sampling, all cohort members were nominally healthy, though unrecorded immune exposures were likely present. The donor tested CMV seropositive and was one of the 289 seropositive cohort members. Every donor gave a peripheral blood sample, and the peripheral blood mononuclear cells from that sample were used for TCR beta sequencing. Genomic DNA extraction from the blood cell samples was performed with the Qiagen DNeasy Blood Extraction Kit. Library method: the immunoSEQ multiplex PCR assay. For the multiplex PCR, a mixture combining 60 forward primers for TCR Vbeta segments and 13 reverse primers for TCR Jbeta segments was used. A multiplex PCR assay on genomic DNA amplified the CDR3 region of rearranged TCR beta genes. The Illumina HiSeq System was used to sequence the amplified TCR beta libraries as 87-base-pair reads. In the paper's pipeline: A later analysis tallied 75 million to 95 million unique TCR beta chains across the 666 repertoires, and about 10 million of those chains were shared by two or more donors. Raw reads were error-corrected and collapsed into unique sequences by a nearest-neighbor algorithm in which closely related sequences were merged to remove PCR and sequencing errors. CDR3 sequences were aligned to IMGT reference sequences to assign V, D and J gene segments. For a sequence to be retained, a match of at least six nucleotides was required to both a V gene segment and a J gene segment. Rearrangements were classified as productive when the CDR3 lacked stop codons and remained in frame with V and J, and all other rearrangements were classified as non-productive. CDR3 was defined by IMGT convention, running from the second conserved V-encoded cysteine to the conserved J-encoded phenylalanine. The earlier analysis of 500 to 750 of the donors excluded any sequence lacking an unambiguous match to a single V gene segment. In an earlier analysis of around 600 of the donors, V segments were called functional above 56.7% productive rearrangements and were called segregating when the between-donor standard deviation exceeded 5%. A statistical classification framework was built for diagnosing cytomegalovirus status from the catalog of TCR beta chain sequences. A later analysis assigned V and J genes by comparing TCR nucleotide sequences with IMGT/GENE-DB human TR gene sequences. In a later analysis, CDR3 sequences and most-parsimonious VDJ recombination scenarios were assigned using the TCRdist pipeline. A later analysis defined each TCR beta chain by its CDR3 amino acid sequence plus V-gene family, and excluded reads lacking a unique V-gene family. As a way to deal with suspected cross-contamination and a sequencing artifact, a later analysis dropped hundreds of nucleotide sequences that were highly shared and had low generation probability. In a later analysis, a clonal expansion index was calculated for each public chain from normalized within-repertoire ranks of inferred template counts. In a later analysis, generation probabilities were computed with a VDJ recombination model fitted to out-of-frame rearrangements, and the resulting probabilities were checked against IGoR. Hypergeometric tests were used in a later analysis to score TCR-TCR, TCR-HLA and TCR-CMV co-occurrence, with a repertoire-size bias correction applied to the TCR pairs. In a later analysis, false discovery rates were estimated by permuting HLA or CMV assignments 20 times. A later analysis grouped co-occurring TCRs with DBSCAN, adding TCRdist sequence similarity when clustering within HLA-allele-positive subsets. Co-occurrence clustering excluded repertoires with fewer than 30,000 or more than 120,000 public chains, plus five with anomalous nucleotide sharing. As stored in TCRdb, this immuneACCESS dataset retains in-frame rearrangements with V and J assigned. A fraction of the clones does not appear; measured against another copy, unresolved V genes explain less than half of the discrepancy, and the remainder lacks a known reason. V and J calls and clone size are those listed in that table; D and trimming were worked out from the DNA. The sample table contains roughly 200,000 clones; only one count was recorded for over 65% of them. The ten most abundant clones make up 3.7% of the sample.

A word on this clone: Its cognate antigen has yet to be identified. The sample holds no much larger clone one base away, and base qualities are not on file.

This TCR derives from a woman aged 55-70 years in good health and CMV-seropositive. The sequenced sample was PBMCs. The rearranged chain carries TRBV9 and TRBJ1-2; 11 of the junction bases match TRBD1. The nucleotides read TGTGCCAGCAGCTCGAGCACTCCGGGACAGGGGGGTAACTATGGCTACACCTTC. Translated, it gives CASSSSTPGQGGNYGYTF.